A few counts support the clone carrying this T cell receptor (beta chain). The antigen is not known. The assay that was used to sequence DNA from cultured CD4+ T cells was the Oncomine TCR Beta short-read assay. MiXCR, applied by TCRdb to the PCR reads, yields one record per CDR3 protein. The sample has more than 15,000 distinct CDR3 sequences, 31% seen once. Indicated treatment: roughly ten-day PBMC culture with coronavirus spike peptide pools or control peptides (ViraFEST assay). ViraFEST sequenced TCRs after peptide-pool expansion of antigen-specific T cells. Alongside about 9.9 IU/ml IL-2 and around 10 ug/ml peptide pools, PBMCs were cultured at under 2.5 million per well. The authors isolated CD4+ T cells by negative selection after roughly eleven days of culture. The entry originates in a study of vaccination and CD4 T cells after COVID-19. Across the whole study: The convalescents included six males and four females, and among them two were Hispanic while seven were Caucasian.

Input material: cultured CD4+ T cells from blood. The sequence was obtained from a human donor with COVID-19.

The chain's CDR3 is CASSLEPGGLYGYTF. Here the CDR3 DNA reads TGTGCCAGCAGCCTAGAGCCAGGGGGGTTGTATGGCTACACCTTC. The chain employs TRBV27 and TRBJ1-2, with TRBD1 matching over 7 bases. This CDR3 region has 15 residues. Germline lookup yields CDR1 MNHEY and CDR2 SMNVEV (reference sequence). With 6 bases clipped from V and 5 bases from J, the junction kept 12 bases outside the gene matches.